This note documents a single TCR beta chain sequence. No antigen is known for it. The sample originates from a study of CD8 T cells in ankylosing spondylitis. Study-wide points: Several of the motif variants were reported before in synovial fluid and blood from reactive arthritis. Seemingly distinctive of ankylosing spondylitis blood was a TCR beta motif formed by eight highly homologous variants. Reportedly, significant enrichment of disease-linked clones occurred in matched ankylosing spondylitis synovial fluid.

The CDR3 covers 15 residues. Looked up from germline, CDR1 is SGHRS and CDR2 is YFSETQ. V lost 0 bases and J lost 5; bases outside the gene matches: 8. Libraries of TCR beta came from quantitative 5'-RACE with molecular barcodes. A single record per CDR3 protein comes from TCRdb applying MiXCR to the 5' RACE reads. Of fewer than 350,000 distinct CDR3 sequences in the sample, roughly 11% are singletons; the top ten hold about a tenth. The sequence was obtained from a female donor with ankylosing spondylitis or in good health (not recorded which). V gene TRBV5-1 combines with J gene TRBJ2-7; 7 nucleotides align to TRBD1. Sequenced: blood, either unsorted or a sorted T cell fraction (not recorded which). The CDR3 loop is CASSLEATGYHEQYF. DNA for the CDR3: TGCGCCAGCAGCTTGGAGGCGACAGGGTATCACGAGCAGTACTTC.